Reported below is one T cell receptor (beta chain). Antigen unknown. This sample is part of a study of breast tumors, draining lymph nodes, adjacent tissues. A single record per CDR3 protein comes from TCRdb applying MiXCR to the multiplex PCR reads. The sample lists more than 50,000 distinct CDR3 sequences, roughly two fifths occurring once. The study, taken as a whole, reports: Data fit most tumor T cells coming from lymph node, expanding in tumor. Tumors had less TCR diversity than lymph nodes, more than nontumor tissue.

The germline V gene has CDR1 MNHNS and CDR2 SASEGT. The CDR3 contains 16 residues. V was clipped by 1 base and J by 8 bases, with 15 bases between them. The sample taken for sequencing was breast tumor tissue. This TCR was recovered from a female donor with breast cancer. Some clones in this sample may be carry-over from other donors' samples. The gene calls are TRBV6-1 and TRBJ1-6; D might be TRBD1 (5 bases). The CDR3 protein is CASSEETEIHDSPLHF. CDR3 in DNA: TGTGCCAGCAGTGAAGAGACAGAAATCCATGATTCACCCCTCCACTTT.